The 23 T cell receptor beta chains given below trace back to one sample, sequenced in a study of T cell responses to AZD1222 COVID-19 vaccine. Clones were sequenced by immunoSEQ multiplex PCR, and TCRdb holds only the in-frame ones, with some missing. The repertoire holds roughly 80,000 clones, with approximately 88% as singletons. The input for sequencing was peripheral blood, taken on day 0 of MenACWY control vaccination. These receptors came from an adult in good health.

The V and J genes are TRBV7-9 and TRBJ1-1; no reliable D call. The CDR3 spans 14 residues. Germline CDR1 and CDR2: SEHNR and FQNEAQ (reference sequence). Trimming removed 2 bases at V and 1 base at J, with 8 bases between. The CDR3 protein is CASSLPAPNTEAFF. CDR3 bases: TGTGCCAGCAGCTTACCCGCCCCGAACACTGAAGCTTTCTTT.

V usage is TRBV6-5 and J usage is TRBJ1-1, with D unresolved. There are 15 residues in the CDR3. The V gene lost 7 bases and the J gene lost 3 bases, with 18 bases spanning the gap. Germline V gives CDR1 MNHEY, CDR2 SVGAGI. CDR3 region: CASISLGSKYTEAFF. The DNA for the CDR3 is TGTGCCAGCATATCGCTTGGTAGCAAGTACACTGAAGCTTTCTTT.

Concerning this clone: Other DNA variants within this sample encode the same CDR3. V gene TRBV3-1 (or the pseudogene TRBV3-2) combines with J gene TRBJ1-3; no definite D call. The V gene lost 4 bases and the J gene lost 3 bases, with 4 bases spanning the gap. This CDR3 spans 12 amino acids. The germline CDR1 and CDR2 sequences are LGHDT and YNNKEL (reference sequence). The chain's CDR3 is CASSPVGNTIYF. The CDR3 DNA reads TGTGCCAGCAGCCCGGTTGGAAACACCATATATTTT.

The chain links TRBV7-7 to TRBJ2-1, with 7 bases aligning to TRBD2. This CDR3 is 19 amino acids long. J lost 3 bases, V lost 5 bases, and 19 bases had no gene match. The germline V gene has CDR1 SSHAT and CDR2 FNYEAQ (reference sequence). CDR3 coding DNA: TGTGCCAGCAGCCCCGAAGAAGGGATGGTAATAGCGGGCTACAATGAGCAGTTCTTC. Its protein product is CASSPEEGMVIAGYNEQFF.

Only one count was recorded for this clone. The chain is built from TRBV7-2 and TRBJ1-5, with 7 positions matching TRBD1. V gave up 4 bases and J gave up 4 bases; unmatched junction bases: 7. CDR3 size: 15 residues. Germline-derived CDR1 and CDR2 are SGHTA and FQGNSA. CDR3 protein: CASSSRDSQNQPQHF. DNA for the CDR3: TGTGCCAGCAGCTCGCGGGACAGTCAAAATCAGCCCCAGCATTTT.

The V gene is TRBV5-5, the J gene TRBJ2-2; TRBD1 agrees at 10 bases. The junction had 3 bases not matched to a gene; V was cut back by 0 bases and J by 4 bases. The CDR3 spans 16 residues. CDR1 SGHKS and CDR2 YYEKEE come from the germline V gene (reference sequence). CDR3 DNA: TGTGCCAGCAGCTTGGCCCGGGACAGGGGCACCGGGGAGCTGTTTTTT. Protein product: CASSLARDRGTGELFF.

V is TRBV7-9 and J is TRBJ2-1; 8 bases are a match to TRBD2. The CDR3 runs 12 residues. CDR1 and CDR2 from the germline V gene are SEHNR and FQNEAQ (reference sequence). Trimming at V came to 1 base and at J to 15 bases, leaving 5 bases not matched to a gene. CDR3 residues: CASSLGGLARFF. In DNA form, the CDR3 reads TGTGCCAGCAGCTTAGGAGGACTAGCACGGTTCTTC.

The CDR3 loop is CASSLGHFSTDTQYF. Written as DNA, the CDR3 is TGTGCCAGCAGCTTAGGGCACTTCAGCACAGATACGCAGTATTTT. This chain connects TRBV7-3 to TRBJ2-3; D is unclear. The germline V gene has CDR1 SGHTA and CDR2 FQGTGA. V lost 2 bases and J lost 0, with 9 bases in between. CDR3 length: 15 amino acids.

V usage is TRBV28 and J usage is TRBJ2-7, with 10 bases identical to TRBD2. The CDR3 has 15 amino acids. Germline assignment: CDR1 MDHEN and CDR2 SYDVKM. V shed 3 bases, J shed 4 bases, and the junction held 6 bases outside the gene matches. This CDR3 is CASSLRRTSGYEQYF. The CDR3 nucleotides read TGTGCCAGCAGTTTGCGTCGGACTAGCGGATACGAGCAGTACTTC. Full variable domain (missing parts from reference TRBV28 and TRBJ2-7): DVKVTQSSRYLVKRTGEKVFLECVQDMDHENMFWYRQDPGLGLRLIYFSYDVKMKEKGDIPEGYSVSREKKERFSLILESASTNQTSMYLCASSLRRTSGYEQYFGPGTRLTVT.

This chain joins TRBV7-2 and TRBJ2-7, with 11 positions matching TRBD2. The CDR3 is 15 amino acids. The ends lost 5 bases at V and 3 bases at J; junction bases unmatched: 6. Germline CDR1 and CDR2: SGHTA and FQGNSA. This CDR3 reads CASSQTSGSYYEQYF. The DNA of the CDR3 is TGTGCCAGCAGCCAAACTAGCGGGAGTTACTACGAGCAGTACTTC.

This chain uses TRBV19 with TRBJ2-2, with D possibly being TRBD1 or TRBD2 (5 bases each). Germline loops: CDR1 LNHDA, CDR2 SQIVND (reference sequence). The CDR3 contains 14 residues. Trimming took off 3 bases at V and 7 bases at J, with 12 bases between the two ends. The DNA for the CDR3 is TGTGCCAGTAGTATGGCCGGGGCTGGCGGGGAGCTGTTTTTT. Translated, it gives CASSMAGAGGELFF.

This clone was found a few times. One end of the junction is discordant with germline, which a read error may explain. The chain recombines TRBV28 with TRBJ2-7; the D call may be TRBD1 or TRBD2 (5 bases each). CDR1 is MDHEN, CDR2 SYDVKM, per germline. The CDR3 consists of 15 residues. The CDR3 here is CASRTYRDDSSEQYF. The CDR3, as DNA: TGTGCCAGCAGGACATATCGGGACGACTCCTCCGAGCAGTACTTC.

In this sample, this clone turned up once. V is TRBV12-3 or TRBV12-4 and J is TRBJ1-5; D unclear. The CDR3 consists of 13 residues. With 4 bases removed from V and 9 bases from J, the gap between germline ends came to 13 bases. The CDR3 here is CASSSTTSRPQHF. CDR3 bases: TGTGCCAGCAGTTCAACCACCTCCCGGCCCCAGCATTTT.

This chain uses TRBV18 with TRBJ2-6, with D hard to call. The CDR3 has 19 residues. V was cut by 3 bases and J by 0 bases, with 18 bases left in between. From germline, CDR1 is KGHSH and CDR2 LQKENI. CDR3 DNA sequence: TGTGCCAGCTCACCCCCCGATCTACGGGTCGGCTCTGGGGCCAACGTCCTGACTTTC. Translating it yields CASSPPDLRVGSGANVLTF. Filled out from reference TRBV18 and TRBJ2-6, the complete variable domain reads NAGVMQNPRHLVRRRGQEARLRCSPMKGHSHVYWYRQLPEEGLKFMVYLQKENIIDESGMPKERFSAEFPKEGPSILRIQQVVRGDSAAYFCASSPPDLRVGSGANVLTFGAGSRLTVL.

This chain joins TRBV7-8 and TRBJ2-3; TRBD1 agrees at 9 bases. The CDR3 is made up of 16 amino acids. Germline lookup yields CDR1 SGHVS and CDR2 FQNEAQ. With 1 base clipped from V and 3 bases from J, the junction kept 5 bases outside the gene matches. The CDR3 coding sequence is TGTGCCAGCAGCTTAGGCCGGGACAGGGAAACAGATACGCAGTATTTT. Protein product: CASSLGRDRETDTQYF. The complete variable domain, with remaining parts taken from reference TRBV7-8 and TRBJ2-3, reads GAGVSQSPRYKVAKRGQDVALRCDPISGHVSLFWYQQALGQGPEFLTYFQNEAQLDKSGLPSDRFFAERPEGSVSTLKIQRTQQEDSAVYLCASSLGRDRETDTQYFGPGTRLTVL.

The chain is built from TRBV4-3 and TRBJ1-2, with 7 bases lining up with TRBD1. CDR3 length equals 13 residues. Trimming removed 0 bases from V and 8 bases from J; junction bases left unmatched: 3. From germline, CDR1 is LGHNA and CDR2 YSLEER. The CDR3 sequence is CASSQDRGKGYTF. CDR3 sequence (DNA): TGCGCCAGCAGCCAAGACAGGGGGAAAGGCTACACCTTC.

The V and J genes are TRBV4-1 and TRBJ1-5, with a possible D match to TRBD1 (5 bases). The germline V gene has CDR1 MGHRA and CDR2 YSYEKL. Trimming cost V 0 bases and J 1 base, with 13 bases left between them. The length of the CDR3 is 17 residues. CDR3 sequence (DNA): TGCGCCAGCAGCCAAGATAGGGGAGGCCGAAGCAATCAGCCCCAGCATTTT. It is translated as CASSQDRGGRSNQPQHF.

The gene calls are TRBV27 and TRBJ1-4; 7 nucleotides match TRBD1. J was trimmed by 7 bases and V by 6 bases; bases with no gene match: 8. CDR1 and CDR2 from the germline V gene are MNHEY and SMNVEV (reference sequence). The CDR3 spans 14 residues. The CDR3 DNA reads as TGTGCCAGCAGGACTTCGACAGGGTCTGAAAAACTGTTTTTT. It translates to CASRTSTGSEKLFF.

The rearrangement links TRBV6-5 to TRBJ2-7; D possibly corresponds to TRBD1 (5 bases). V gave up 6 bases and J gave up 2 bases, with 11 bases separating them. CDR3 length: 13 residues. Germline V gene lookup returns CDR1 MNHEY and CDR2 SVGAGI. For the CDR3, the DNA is TGTGCCAGCAGGGACACCGACACCTACGAGCAGTACTTC. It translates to CASRDTDTYEQYF.

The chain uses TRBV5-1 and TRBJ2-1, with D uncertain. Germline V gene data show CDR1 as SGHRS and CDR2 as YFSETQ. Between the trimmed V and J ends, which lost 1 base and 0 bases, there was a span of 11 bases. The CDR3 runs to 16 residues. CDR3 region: CASSLLRLTSYNEQFF. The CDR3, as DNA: TGCGCCAGCAGCTTGCTGAGGCTTACCTCCTACAATGAGCAGTTCTTC.

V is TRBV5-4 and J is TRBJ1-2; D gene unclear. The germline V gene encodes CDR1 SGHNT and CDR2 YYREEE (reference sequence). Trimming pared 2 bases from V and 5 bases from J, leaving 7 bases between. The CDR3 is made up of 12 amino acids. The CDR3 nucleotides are TGTGCCAGCAGCTTCACCGGTTATGGCTACACCTTC. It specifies CASSFTGYGYTF.

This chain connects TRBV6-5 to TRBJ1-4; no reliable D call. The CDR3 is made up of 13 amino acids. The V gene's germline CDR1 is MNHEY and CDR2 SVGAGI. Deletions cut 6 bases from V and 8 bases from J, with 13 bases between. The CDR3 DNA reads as TGTGCCAGCAGGCCCGGCGGGAGAGAAAAACTGTTTTTT. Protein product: CASRPGGREKLFF.

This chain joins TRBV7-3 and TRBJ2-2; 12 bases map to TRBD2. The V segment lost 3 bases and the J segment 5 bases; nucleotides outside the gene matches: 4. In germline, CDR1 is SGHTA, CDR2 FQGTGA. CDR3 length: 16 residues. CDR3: CASSLETSGSTGELFF. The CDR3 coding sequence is TGTGCCAGCAGCTTGGAGACTAGCGGGAGTACCGGGGAGCTGTTTTTT.